This T cell receptor beta chain stems from a study of blood T cell repertoires in COVID-19 (dated by TCRdb to between 2020 and 2021). Regarding the research as a whole: Samples covering the acute and convalescent phases of COVID-19 were provided by collaborators in the United States, Italy and Spain. HLA class I and class II types, where available, came from metadata supplied by the sample provider rather than from assay-based typing. Sample metadata almost always included a de-identified subject ID, COVID-19 status, age in years and sex. Samples came from the ongoing ImmuneRACE study (first 160 participants) plus 1,254 subjects from 6 global collaborators. The prospective study material was composed of cDNA or gDNA derived from T cells, B-cell-depleted T cells, or PBMCs. The repertoires were made available in a free public database intended to serve as a resource for research on the immune response to SARS-CoV-2. The dataset comprised deeply sampled blood TCRbeta repertoires from subjects exposed to, actively infected with, or recovered from COVID-19.

Beyond this particular receptor, the publication reports: The quantity of clinical and demographic metadata differed by source and by participant and was supplied without curation.

At one collaborating source in Seattle, patients were enrolled during active infection and were followed longitudinally through the course of disease. The collaborating institutions used their own protocols to collect whole blood in K2EDTA tubes. For TCRbeta analysis, collaborator samples were shipped as frozen whole blood, as isolated PBMCs, or as DNA extracted from either sample type. Of note for this clone: No cognate antigen has been identified for it. The sample holds no much larger clone one base away, and base qualities are not on file.

TCRbeta CDR3 regions were amplified from genomic DNA using the immunoSEQ Assay, a bias-controlled multiplex PCR. For the original study's pipeline: The number of nucleated cells in each sample was estimated by amplification of reference gene primers within the assay. To quantify the absolute abundance of each unique TCRbeta CDR3 rearrangement, sequence reads were collapsed and filtered. For each sample, productive Simpson clonality was calculated by taking the square root of Simpson's diversity index across productive rearrangements. TCRdb's version of the immuneACCESS table is confined to in-frame rearrangements and falls short of the full clone set. An unresolved V gene accounts for under half of the shortfall where checked; the remainder is of unknown origin. That table gives V, J and clone size, and the DNA gave D and trimming. In all, the sample holds 150,000 to 200,000 clones, and 70% to 90% of those were seen once. The ten largest clones take up 2.5% to 3% of the sample.

Deletion took 4 bases off V and 2 bases off J, with a span of 13 bases between the germline ends. The germline V gene (reference sequence) gives CDR1 as SEHNR and CDR2 as FQNEAQ. The CDR3 goes from the cysteine to the phenylalanine over 15 residues. Kept here is only the CDR3 DNA, which spans 45 bases and is read in frame from base 1. Sequencing was carried out using peripheral blood. The rearranged segments are TRBV7-9 and TRBJ2-3; tentative D gene TRBD2, with 6 bases matching. This receptor was identified in a woman aged 80 or older with COVID-19, enrolled during active disease. The CDR3 protein is CASSWAGLYTDTQYF. The nucleotides read TGTGCCAGCAGCTGGGCGGGACTTTACACAGATACGCAGTATTTT.